A selection of T cell receptor beta chains follows, all from one sample in a study of CD8+ T cells in alopecia areata. This table comes from immunoSEQ multiplex PCR, and its TCRdb copy is limited to in-frame clones, with some not included. The repertoire holds approximately 210,000 clones, around three fifths seen once, with roughly 4.2% in the top ten. The sample was CD4+ T cells sorted from blood, taken at week 4, from a patient treated with tofacitinib. These TCRs come from a human donor with alopecia areata. CDR3s leave out the opening cysteine and the closing phenylalanine or tryptophan. Each record gives: V gene, CDR3 protein.

v_call: TRBV30
cdr3_aa: AWSVRDTAPLH

v_call: TRBV5-4
cdr3_aa: ASSLEPNEKLF

v_call: TRBV5-1
cdr3_aa: ASSRDSVAKNIQY

v_call: TRBV23-1
cdr3_aa: ASSQGREGPSYEQY

v_call: TRBV20-1
cdr3_aa: SEGRGTEAF

v_call: TRBV5-4
cdr3_aa: ASSLDYVSADTQY

v_call: TRBV4-3
cdr3_aa: ASSRGTYYEQY

v_call: TRBV29-1
cdr3_aa: SVREPNTGELF

v_call: TRBV15
cdr3_aa: ATSEHDRVTGELF

v_call: TRBV11-2
cdr3_aa: ASSFIGPYQPQH

v_call: TRBV6-5
cdr3_aa: ASSYGQGSSSPLH

v_call: TRBV29-1
cdr3_aa: SVLQGSYTEAF

v_call: TRBV5-4
cdr3_aa: ASSSGIYTDTQY

v_call: TRBV4-2
cdr3_aa: ASSQDIDPPVF

v_call: TRBV30
cdr3_aa: AGVNNYGYT

v_call: TRBV5-6
cdr3_aa: ASSTGQARYGYT

v_call: TRBV5-6
cdr3_aa: ASSLAVYEQY

v_call: TRBV7-9
cdr3_aa: ASSPSGTRSYEQY

v_call: TRBV2
cdr3_aa: ASRQGAGELF

v_call: TRBV7-9
cdr3_aa: ASSFAEHTEAF

v_call: TRBV6-5
cdr3_aa: ASSSGPLRNQPQH

v_call: TRBV11-2
cdr3_aa: ATALGGGRAKTQY

v_call: TRBV18
cdr3_aa: ASSPRGQGTETQY

v_call: TRBV10-2
cdr3_aa: ASSQSDRSKETQY

v_call: TRBV6-1
cdr3_aa: ASSLQETQY

v_call: TRBV11-2
cdr3_aa: ASSLTGDQETQY

v_call: TRBV5-6
cdr3_aa: ASSLYNEQF

v_call: TRBV30
cdr3_aa: AWRFAGGPQQY

v_call: TRBV29-1
cdr3_aa: SVEAGDTGELF

v_call: TRBV29-1
cdr3_aa: SVDPGQGFYGYT

v_call: TRBV10-3
cdr3_aa: AISDYGGLTGELF

v_call: TRBV11-2
cdr3_aa: ASSPHRGVTEQF

v_call: TRBV5-6
cdr3_aa: ASSLRHTDTQY

v_call: TRBV5-4
cdr3_aa: ASSLSGTGFSGANVLT

v_call: TRBV29-1
cdr3_aa: SVDSQGSGYT

v_call: TRBV5-1
cdr3_aa: ASSFTGQLNQPQH

v_call: TRBV29-1
cdr3_aa: SVSFRGAWNEQF

v_call: TRBV5-4
cdr3_aa: ASSPGQYNSPLH

v_call: TRBV6-5
cdr3_aa: ASRGGGENEQF

v_call: TRBV18
cdr3_aa: ASSPLLRGGSNEQF

v_call: TRBV5-1
cdr3_aa: ASSYGGGAGTDTQY

v_call: TRBV7-9
cdr3_aa: ASSPLWGIDYGYT

v_call: TRBV11-2
cdr3_aa: ASSSGQGRTDTQY

v_call: TRBV29-1
cdr3_aa: SASPRLAKNIQY

v_call: TRBV19
cdr3_aa: ASSVGQGRTRTYNEQF

v_call: TRBV5-6
cdr3_aa: ASSLGRKRSAGELF

v_call: TRBV30
cdr3_aa: AWGGKGAGNQPQH

v_call: TRBV5-1
cdr3_aa: ASSLAGTATNYGYT

v_call: TRBV15
cdr3_aa: ATSRDLPGGRAETQY

v_call: TRBV15
cdr3_aa: ATSRGLAGEGETQY

v_call: TRBV15
cdr3_aa: ATSRDDTRVGNQPQH

v_call: TRBV29-1
cdr3_aa: SVARDLRLETQY

v_call: TRBV11-2
cdr3_aa: ASSLALTSGGLDTQY

v_call: TRBV5-4
cdr3_aa: ASRQGLDSNTGELF

v_call: TRBV30
cdr3_aa: AWSRLAGTGELF

v_call: TRBV5-6
cdr3_aa: ASSTDEKLF

v_call: TRBV2
cdr3_aa: ASAQGVETQY

v_call: TRBV30
cdr3_aa: AWSVGSNSPLH

v_call: TRBV30
cdr3_aa: ASGGGEY